This is a list of T cell receptor beta chains from one sample in a study of vaccination effects on CD4 cells after COVID-19. The protocol was immunoSEQ multiplex PCR, while the TCRdb copy is restricted to in-frame clones and leaves out a portion. The top ten clones hold 15% to 20% of a sample with about 17,000 clones, over 60% of them seen once. The antigens these receptors bind are not known. The specimen was CD4+ T cells from PBMCs cultured with SARS-CoV-2 spike peptides, collected after COVID-19 vaccination. These receptor sequences come from a human donor who had a prior SARS-CoV-2 infection. CDR3s include the opening cysteine and the closing phenylalanine or tryptophan. D genes are given only for firm matches. Clone size, where shown, is once, few, many, or a class for clones that have expanded.

>few|.|TRBJ1-1|TRBV7-9
CASSLLGRSLDTEAFF
TGTGCCAGCAGCTTATTAGGCCGGTCCTTGGACACTGAAGCTTTCTTT
>.|.|TRBJ1-4|TRBV7-2
CASSSRPSTNEKLFF
TGTGCCAGCAGCTCCCGCCCATCAACTAATGAAAAACTGTTTTTT
>.|.|TRBJ2-3|TRBV10-3
CAISAGKDTQYF
TGTGCCATCAGTGCAGGAAAAGATACGCAGTATTTT
>.|TRBD2|TRBJ2-5|TRBV18
CASSPRSSGAGETQYF
TGTGCCAGCTCACCACGGTCTAGCGGAGCCGGGGAGACCCAGTACTTC
>few|.|TRBJ1-2|TRBV15
CATSGAGYGYTF
TGTGCCACCAGCGGGGCAGGCTATGGCTACACCTTC
>.|.|TRBJ2-5|TRBV27
CASSQRSGPETQYF
TGTGCCAGCAGTCAACGCTCAGGGCCGGAGACCCAGTACTTC
>few|TRBD1|TRBJ2-7|TRBV7-2
CASSRPGQGLGEQYF
TGTGCCAGCAGCCGGCCCGGACAGGGCCTAGGGGAGCAGTACTTC
>few|.|TRBJ1-1|TRBV3-1/TRBV3-2
CASSQDSAVMNTEAFF
TGTGCCAGCAGCCAAGATAGTGCAGTGATGAACACTGAAGCTTTCTTT
>.|TRBD1|TRBJ2-4|TRBV15
CATRGARGLPAKNIQYF
TGTGCCACCAGGGGGGCCAGGGGGCTTCCAGCCAAAAACATTCAGTACTTC
>.|TRBD2|TRBJ2-7|TRBV20-1
CSASGTSGNSYEQYF
TGCAGTGCTAGTGGGACTAGCGGGAACTCCTACGAGCAGTACTTC
>.|.|TRBJ2-3|TRBV2
CASSELYTQYF
TGTGCCAGCAGTGAATTGTATACGCAGTATTTT
>.|TRBD2|TRBJ2-1|TRBV3-1/TRBV3-2
CASSHLGSGRGSYNEQFF
TGTGCCAGCAGCCATCTAGGAAGCGGGAGAGGCTCCTACAATGAGCAGTTCTTC
>few|TRBD1|TRBJ2-3|TRBV5-4
CASSLPSPGQTDTQYF
TGTGCCAGCAGCCTACCCAGCCCGGGACAGACAGATACGCAGTATTTT
>.|.|TRBJ1-1|TRBV19
CASRVDSMNTEAFF
TGTGCCAGTAGAGTAGACAGTATGAACACTGAAGCTTTCTTT
>large|TRBD2|TRBJ2-2|TRBV6-5
CASMRREGGTGELFF
TGTGCCAGCATGAGACGGGAGGGTGGCACCGGGGAGCTGTTTTTT
>.|.|TRBJ2-7|TRBV5-1
CASSLLGISYEQYF
TGCGCCAGCAGCTTGCTAGGGATCTCCTACGAGCAGTACTTC
>.|.|TRBJ2-3|TRBV6-5
CASEGNGDTQYF
TGTGCCAGCGAGGGGAATGGCGATACGCAGTATTTT
>once|TRBD1|TRBJ2-7|TRBV11-3
CASSQDRGRNEQYF
TGTGCCAGCAGCCAGGACAGGGGACGGAACGAGCAGTACTTC
>.|.|TRBJ1-6|TRBV19
CASSPRISSPLHF
TGTGCCAGTAGTCCCAGGATAAGTTCACCCCTCCACTTT
>.|TRBD1|TRBJ2-3|TRBV5-4
CASSLGTGGTDTQYF
TGTGCCAGCAGCCTTGGGACAGGGGGGACAGATACGCAGTATTTT
>once|.|TRBJ1-3|TRBV21-1
CASSPPPTGAYGNTIYF
TGTGCCAGCAGTCCCCCACCAACAGGGGCATATGGAAACACCATATATTTT
>.|.|TRBJ2-5|TRBV6-5
CASSYSRRETQYF
TGTGCCAGCAGTTACTCCAGGAGAGAGACCCAGTACTTC
>.|.|TRBJ2-3|TRBV6-2/TRBV6-3
CASSYPWPGRNTDTQYF
TGTGCCAGCAGTTACCCATGGCCCGGGAGAAACACAGATACGCAGTATTTT
>once|.|TRBJ2-7|TRBV28
CASSALPGGGNYEQYF
TGTGCCAGCAGTGCGCTCCCTGGGGGTGGGAATTACGAGCAGTACTTC